A few counts support the clone carrying this T cell receptor (beta chain). A much larger clonotype is one base distant, so this may be a read error. This record belongs to a study of blood T cells in healthy people across ages. Drawing of peripheral blood yielded about 9.7 milliliters from each donor. For the second PCR, which ran for 7 to 11 cycles, a sample-barcoded 5' primer and a J-beta primer mix were used. Each cDNA molecule received a tag from a template-switch adaptor that had 12 random nucleotides. Each sample yielded at least 2.5 million CDR3-containing paired-end reads. TCRdb processed the 5' RACE reads anew with MiXCR; each CDR3 protein has one entry. The sample records hundreds of thousands of distinct CDR3 sequences, roughly 30% being singletons. Germline CDR1 and CDR2: MDHEN and SYDVKM. The CDR3 is 17 residues long. V dropped 6 bases and J dropped 7; count of bases not matched to a gene: 12.

The receptor was derived from a woman older than 75 in good health. Specimen: blood. V gene TRBV28 combines with J gene TRBJ2-3; 14 bases map to TRBD2. In DNA form, the CDR3 reads TGTGCCAGCAGCTCTCGACTAGCGGGGGGGATTAGCTATACGCAGTATTTT. This translates into CASSSRLAGGISYTQYF. Filled out from reference TRBV28 and TRBJ2-3, the complete variable domain reads DVKVTQSSRYLVKRTGEKVFLECVQDMDHENMFWYRQDPGLGLRLIYFSYDVKMKEKGDIPEGYSVSREKKERFSLILESASTNQTSMYLCASSSRLAGGISYTQYFGPGTRLTVL.